The rows below give T cell receptor beta chains drawn from one sample of a study of blood T cell repertoires in COVID-19. Measured with immunoSEQ multiplex PCR; TCRdb has only the in-frame clones, and not every one. Of fewer than 250,000 clones listed, around four fifths are singletons. The sequencing sample was made of peripheral blood. These TCRs come from a woman aged 60-75 years with active or convalescent COVID-19. The CDR3 runs from the conserved cysteine through the conserved F or W. The D gene is left open where the match is weak.

J,D,V,CDR3,DNA
TRBJ1-3,TRBD1,TRBV29-1,CSAGTVSGNTIYF,TGCAGCGCCGGGACAGTCTCTGGAAACACCATATATTTT
TRBJ2-2,TRBD2,TRBV11-2,CASSSTSDGTGELFF,TGTGCCAGCAGCTCGACTAGCGATGGCACCGGGGAGCTGTTTTTT
TRBJ1-1,TRBD1,TRBV6-5,CASSYPDRAGITEAFF,TGTGCCAGCAGTTACCCAGACAGGGCGGGTATCACTGAAGCTTTCTTT
TRBJ2-5,.,TRBV5-1,CASSFTGTPEETQYF,TGCGCCAGCAGCTTCACAGGGACACCAGAAGAGACCCAGTACTTC
TRBJ1-2,.,TRBV6-5,CASRREHGYTF,TGTGCCAGCAGGCGAGAACATGGCTACACCTTC
TRBJ2-4,.,TRBV5-4,CASSSRDSYIQYF,TGTGCCAGCAGCAGCCGGGACTCCTACATTCAGTACTTC
TRBJ1-5,TRBD1,TRBV19,CASRSTGDSQPQHF,TGTGCCAGTAGATCGACAGGGGACAGTCAGCCCCAGCATTTT
TRBJ2-1,.,TRBV12-3/TRBV12-4,CASSLRGKQFF,TGTGCCAGCAGTTTGAGGGGGAAGCAGTTCTTC
TRBJ2-2,.,TRBV7-3,CASSLSGGELFF,TGTGCCAGCAGCTTATCGGGCGGGGAGCTGTTTTTT
TRBJ2-2,.,TRBV9,CASSATVGAGELFF,TGTGCCAGCAGCGCGACAGTTGGCGCCGGGGAGCTGTTTTTT
TRBJ2-7,TRBD1,TRBV30,CAWARDSPSEQYF,TGTGCCTGGGCCCGGGACAGCCCCTCCGAGCAGTACTTC
TRBJ2-1,TRBD1,TRBV10-3,CAISGPDRGSFGRINEQFF,TGTGCCATCAGTGGACCCGACAGGGGATCCTTCGGGCGGATCAATGAGCAGTTCTTC
TRBJ2-1,TRBD1,TRBV19,CASSITTGSFNEQFF,TGTGCCAGTAGTATTACGACAGGGTCATTTAATGAGCAGTTCTTC
TRBJ2-1,.,TRBV29-1,CSVEDPSSASYNEQFF,TGCAGCGTTGAAGATCCCTCTAGCGCCTCCTACAATGAGCAGTTCTTC
TRBJ2-3,TRBD1,TRBV5-4,CASSLAGQGRSDTQYF,TGTGCCAGCAGCTTGGCGGGACAGGGCAGATCCGATACGCAGTATTTT
TRBJ2-3,TRBD1,TRBV5-5,CASSHVGGTGFSDTQYF,TGTGCCAGCAGCCATGTTGGTGGGACAGGTTTTTCAGATACGCAGTATTTT